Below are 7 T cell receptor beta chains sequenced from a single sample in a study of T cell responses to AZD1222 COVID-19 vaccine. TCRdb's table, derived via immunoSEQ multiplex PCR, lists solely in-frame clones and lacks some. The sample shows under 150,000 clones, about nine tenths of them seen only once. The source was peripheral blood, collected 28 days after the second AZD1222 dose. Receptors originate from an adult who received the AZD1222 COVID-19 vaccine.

The CDR3 region has the DNA TGCGCCAGCAGCTTACTATCAGGGGGCGCGGGTGGCTACACCTTC. Its translation is CASSLLSGGAGGYTF. The chain combines TRBV5-1 with TRBJ1-2; 8 positions match TRBD1. With V trimmed by 2 bases and J by 7 bases, 10 bases remained unmatched. This CDR3 spans 15 amino acids. Germline CDR1 and CDR2: SGHRS and YFSETQ.

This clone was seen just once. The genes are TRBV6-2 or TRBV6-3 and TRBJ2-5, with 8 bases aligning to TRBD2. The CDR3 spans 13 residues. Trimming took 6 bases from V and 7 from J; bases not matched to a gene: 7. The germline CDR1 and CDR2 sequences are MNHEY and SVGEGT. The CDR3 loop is CASSTGGPGTQYF. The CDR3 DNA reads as TGTGCCAGCAGCACGGGGGGGCCTGGGACCCAGTACTTC.

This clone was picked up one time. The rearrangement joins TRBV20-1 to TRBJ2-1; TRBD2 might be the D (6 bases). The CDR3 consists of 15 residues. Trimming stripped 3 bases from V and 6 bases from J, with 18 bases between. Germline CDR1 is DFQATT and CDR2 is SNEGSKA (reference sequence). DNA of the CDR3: TGCAGTGCTAGTAATTGGGGGGTAGGTCCCAATGAGCAGTTCTTC. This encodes CSASNWGVGPNEQFF.

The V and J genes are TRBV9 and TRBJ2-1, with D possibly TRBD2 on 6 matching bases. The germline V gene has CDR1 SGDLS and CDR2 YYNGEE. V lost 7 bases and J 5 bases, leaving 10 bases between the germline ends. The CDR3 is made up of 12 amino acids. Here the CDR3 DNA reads TGTGCCAGCGGAGGCGGGGACAATGAGCAGTTCTTC. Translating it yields CASGGGDNEQFF.

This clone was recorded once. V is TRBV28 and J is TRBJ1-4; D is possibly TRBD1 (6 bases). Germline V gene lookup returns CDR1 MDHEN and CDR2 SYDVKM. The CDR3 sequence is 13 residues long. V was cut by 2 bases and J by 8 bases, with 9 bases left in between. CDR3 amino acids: CASSLQGREKLFF. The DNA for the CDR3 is TGTGCCAGCAGTTTACAGGGGCGGGAAAAACTGTTTTTT.

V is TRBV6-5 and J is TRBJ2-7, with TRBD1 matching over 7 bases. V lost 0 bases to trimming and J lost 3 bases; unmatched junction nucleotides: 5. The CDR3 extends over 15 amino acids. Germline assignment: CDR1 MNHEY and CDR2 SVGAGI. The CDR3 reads CASSYSGAGGYEQYF. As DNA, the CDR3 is TGTGCCAGCAGTTACTCTGGGGCAGGGGGCTACGAGCAGTACTTC.

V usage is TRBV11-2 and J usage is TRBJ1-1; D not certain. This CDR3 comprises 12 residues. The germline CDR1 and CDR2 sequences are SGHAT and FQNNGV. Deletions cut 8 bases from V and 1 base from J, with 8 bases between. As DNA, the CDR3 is TGTGCCAGCGGGGAGGGGAACACTGAAGCTTTCTTT. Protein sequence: CASGEGNTEAFF.